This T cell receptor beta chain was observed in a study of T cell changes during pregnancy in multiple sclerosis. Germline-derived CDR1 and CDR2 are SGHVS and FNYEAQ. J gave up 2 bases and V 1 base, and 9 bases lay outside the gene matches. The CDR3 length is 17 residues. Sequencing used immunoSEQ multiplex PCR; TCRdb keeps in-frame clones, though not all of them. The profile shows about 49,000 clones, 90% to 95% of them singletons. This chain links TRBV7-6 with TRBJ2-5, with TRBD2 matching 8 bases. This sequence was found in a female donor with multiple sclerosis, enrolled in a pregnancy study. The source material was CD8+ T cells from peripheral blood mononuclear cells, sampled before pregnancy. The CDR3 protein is CASSLGISGTTQETQYF. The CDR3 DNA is TGTGCCAGCAGCTTAGGGATTAGCGGGACCACACAAGAGACCCAGTACTTC.